A single sample gave rise to the 29 T cell receptor beta chains below, sequenced in a study of blood T cell repertoires in COVID-19. Assay used: immunoSEQ multiplex PCR; TCRdb lists only in-frame clones, some missing. The sample lists about 150,000 clones, less than 95% seen once, with 0.5% to 0.55% in the top ten. Sequenced material: peripheral blood. Source of these receptors: a man in his fifties or sixties with acute or convalescent COVID-19.

This rearrangement joins TRBV4-3 to TRBJ2-7; D perhaps matches TRBD2 (6 bases). Germline V gives CDR1 LGHNA, CDR2 YSLEER. Between the trimmed V and J ends, which lost 0 bases and 2 bases, there was a span of 17 bases. The CDR3 sequence is 17 residues long. The CDR3, as DNA: TGCGCCAGCAGCCAAGACCCCCGCGGAGGGTCCACCTACGAGCAGTACGTC. This sequence encodes CASSQDPRGGSTYEQYV.

This chain connects TRBV18 to TRBJ2-7; TRBD1 matches 8 bases. Trimming removed 3 bases from V and 3 bases from J; junction bases left unmatched: 7. The CDR3 spans 15 residues. Germline V gene sequence: CDR1 KGHSH, CDR2 LQKENI. CDR3 sequence reads: CASSPKTGEGYEQYF. CDR3 nucleotide sequence: TGTGCCAGCTCACCCAAGACAGGGGAAGGCTACGAGCAGTACTTC.

The CDR3 region is CASSSPHRQDYYGYTF. The CDR3 DNA reads as TGTGCCAGCAGTTCCCCACATCGACAGGATTACTATGGCTACACCTTC. The chain uses TRBV6-2 or TRBV6-3 and TRBJ1-2, with a tentative D call TRBD1 (6 bases). The V gene lost 4 bases and the J gene lost 3 bases, with 18 bases spanning the gap. The CDR3 covers 16 residues. Germline V CDR1 and CDR2: MNHEY, SVGEGT.

The V call is TRBV4-1, the J call TRBJ1-5, with TRBD1 as a possible D gene (6 bases). The CDR3 runs 15 residues. Germline CDR1 reads MGHRA; CDR2 reads YSYEKL. V was pared by 1 base and J by 1 base, with 8 bases between. CDR3 protein: CASSQAGVSNQPQHF. For the CDR3, the DNA is TGCGCCAGCAGCCAAGCAGGGGTCAGCAATCAGCCCCAGCATTTT.

The chain is built from TRBV5-1 and TRBJ1-3, with 7 bases lining up with TRBD1. The trim removed 5 bases at V and 1 base at J, leaving 12 bases unmatched. CDR1 is SGHRS and CDR2 is YFSETQ in the germline V gene. The CDR3 has 17 residues. CDR3 residues: CASSLTGQKNSGNTIYF. CDR3 DNA sequence: TGCGCCAGCAGTTTGACGGGACAGAAGAATTCTGGAAACACCATATATTTT.

The chain has TRBV19 and TRBJ1-5, with a tentative D call TRBD1 (6 bases). Germline CDR1 LNHDA, CDR2 SQIVND (reference sequence). The CDR3 extends over 15 amino acids. The V end was cut by 4 bases, the J end by 3 bases, with 13 bases between. CDR3: CASSNGGQYNQPQHF. In nucleotides, the CDR3 is TGTGCCAGTAGTAATGGAGGACAGTACAATCAGCCCCAGCATTTT. Complete variable domain (other parts from reference TRBV19 and TRBJ1-5): DGGITQSPKYLFRKEGQNVTLSCEQNLNHDAMYWYRQDPGQGLRLIYYSQIVNDFQKGDIAEGYSVSREKKESFPLTVTSAQKNPTAFYLCASSNGGQYNQPQHFGDGTRLSIL.

The chain combines TRBV1 with TRBJ2-3; the D call of TRBD2 is as the table states it, not checked on the DNA. TRBV1 constitutes a pseudogene. The CDR3 is 16 residues long. CDR3 in amino acids: CTSSPPASGYFGAQYF. The DNA of the CDR3 is TGCACCAGCAGCCCCCCGGCTAGCGGCTACTTTGGGGCGCAGTATTTT.

The rearrangement uses TRBV11-2 and TRBJ1-1, with D perhaps TRBD1 (5 bases). Germline CDR1 is SGHAT and CDR2 is FQNNGV. Trimming stripped 5 bases from V and 4 bases from J, with 20 bases between. The CDR3 covers 16 residues. The CDR3 spells CASSPRTGEEGTEAFF. The CDR3 DNA sequence: TGTGCCAGCAGCCCCAGAACGGGGGAGGAGGGCACTGAAGCTTTCTTT.

The rearrangement links TRBV7-7 to TRBJ2-2, with D unclear. The CDR3 length is 13 residues. Germline V lookup: CDR1 SSHAT, CDR2 FNYEAQ (reference sequence). The V and J ends lost 4 bases and 4 bases respectively, with 7 bases between them. The CDR3 DNA sequence: TGTGCCAGCAGCTCCCAGGCCACCGGGGAGCTGTTTTTT. Its translation is CASSSQATGELFF.

The chain combines TRBV7-2 with TRBJ2-2, with D possibly being TRBD1 (5 bases). Germline-derived CDR1 and CDR2 are SGHTA and FQGNSA. This CDR3 is 16 amino acids long. Between the trimmed V and J ends, which lost 5 bases and 0 bases, there was a span of 13 bases. The CDR3 nucleotides read TGTGCCAGCAGCCGGCGGTGGGGCCCGAACACCGGGGAGCTGTTTTTT. Translated: CASSRRWGPNTGELFF.

The chain combines TRBV9 with TRBJ2-3, with 8 bases aligning to TRBD2. V shed 0 bases and J 4 bases; nucleotides not matched to a gene: 7. CDR1 and CDR2 (germline): SGDLS, YYNGEE. The CDR3 is 16 residues long. Written as DNA, the CDR3 is TGTGCCAGCAGCGTAGGGTTAGCGGGGCGCCCAGATACGCAGTATTTT. Its protein product is CASSVGLAGRPDTQYF.

The chain employs TRBV11-3 and TRBJ1-6, with unresolved D. V was pared by 6 bases and J by 0 bases, with 6 bases between. Germline V gene lookup returns CDR1 SGHNT and CDR2 YENEEA. The CDR3 contains 14 residues. The CDR3 spells CASRSSSYNSPLHF. Written as DNA, the CDR3 is TGTGCCAGCAGATCGAGCTCCTATAATTCACCCCTCCACTTT.

J is TRBJ2-3 and V is TRBV6-5; TRBD1 matches at 7 bases. V lost 7 bases to trimming and J lost 2 bases; unmatched junction nucleotides: 9. The CDR3 covers 15 residues. Per the germline V gene, CDR1 is MNHEY and CDR2 is SVGAGI. In DNA form, the CDR3 reads TGTGCCAGCACCCCGAGGGGGCGGCACACAGATACGCAGTATTTT. Its protein is CASTPRGRHTDTQYF.

The genes are TRBV7-2 and TRBJ1-4, with D maybe TRBD1 (5 bases). The CDR3 extends over 15 amino acids. V lost 4 bases, J lost 4 bases, and 13 bases lay in between. Germline V gene sequence: CDR1 SGHTA, CDR2 FQGNSA. CDR3 sequence reads: CASSSQPGVNEKLFF. For the CDR3, the DNA is TGTGCCAGCAGCTCCCAGCCGGGGGTTAATGAAAAACTGTTTTTT.

The V and J genes are TRBV5-3 and TRBJ2-2, with 12 positions matching TRBD2. TRBV5-3 carries the ORF label, with uncertain function. Losses at the gene ends were 3 bases for V and 0 bases for J; bases not matched to a gene: 9. The CDR3 runs to 19 residues. The CDR3 loop reads CARSSPGLAGLANTGELFF. The CDR3 DNA reads TGTGCCAGAAGCTCACCGGGACTAGCGGGCCTCGCGAACACCGGGGAGCTGTTTTTT.

The chain uses TRBV4-2 and TRBJ1-4; TRBD1 agrees at 7 bases. Germline V gene data show CDR1 as LGHNA and CDR2 as YNFKEQ. J was trimmed by 0 bases and V by 2 bases; bases with no gene match: 3. CDR3 size: 16 residues. The CDR3 loop is CASSQTDRATNEKLFF. The CDR3 DNA is TGTGCCAGCAGCCAAACCGACAGGGCAACTAATGAAAAACTGTTTTTT.

The V gene is TRBV18, the J gene TRBJ2-7, with 10 bases identical to TRBD1. The trim removed 3 bases at V and 2 bases at J, leaving 4 bases unmatched. The germline gives CDR1 KGHSH, CDR2 LQKENI. CDR3 size: 15 residues. The CDR3 DNA reads as TGTGCCAGCTCACCGACAGGGGGCGGGCCCTACGAGCAGTACTTC. Amino acids: CASSPTGGGPYEQYF. The full variable domain, its missing parts supplied by reference TRBV18 and TRBJ2-7, is NAGVMQNPRHLVRRRGQEARLRCSPMKGHSHVYWYRQLPEEGLKFMVYLQKENIIDESGMPKERFSAEFPKEGPSILRIQQVVRGDSAAYFCASSPTGGGPYEQYFGPGTRLTVT.

The chain links TRBV2 to TRBJ2-2, with a weak D call TRBD2 (5 bases). V dropped 6 bases and J dropped 5 bases, with 10 bases sitting between them. The CDR3 extends over 13 amino acids. In germline, CDR1 is SNHLY, CDR2 FYNNEI. The CDR3 nucleotides read TGTGCCAGCAGGGCTAGCAGTACCGGGGAGCTGTTTTTT. Protein product: CASRASSTGELFF.

The genes are TRBV28 and TRBJ2-1; D is perhaps TRBD2 (6 bases). The CDR3 sequence is 17 residues long. V gave up 8 bases and J gave up 2 bases, with 22 bases separating them. CDR1 is MDHEN, CDR2 SYDVKM, per germline. Here the CDR3 reads CASPPRGSGAPYNEQFF. The CDR3 coding sequence is TGTGCCAGCCCCCCTCGGGGGTCAGGAGCCCCCTACAATGAGCAGTTCTTC.

The chain employs TRBV3-1 (or the pseudogene TRBV3-2) and TRBJ2-7; 10 bases line up with TRBD2. The J segment lost 10 bases and the V segment lost 3 bases, leaving 15 bases of the junction unmatched. The germline V gene encodes CDR1 LGHDT and CDR2 YNNKEL (reference sequence). The CDR3 consists of 16 residues. Written as DNA, the CDR3 is TGTGCCAGCAGCCAGGGTCTTGGGTCTAGCGGGGGACAACAGTACGTC. It translates to CASSQGLGSSGGQQYV.

The V call is TRBV7-2, the J call TRBJ1-2; 10 bases fit TRBD1. Trimming took 1 base from V and 3 from J; bases not matched to a gene: 5. Germline V gene lookup returns CDR1 SGHTA and CDR2 FQGNSA. The CDR3 sequence is 16 residues long. The CDR3 nucleotides are TGTGCCAGCAGCTTAGTGTGGACAGGGGGGGACTATGGCTACACCTTC. It yields the protein CASSLVWTGGDYGYTF.

There are a few counts of this clone. The chain has TRBV19 and TRBJ1-5; D possibly corresponds to TRBD1 (6 bases). Germline V gene lookup returns CDR1 LNHDA and CDR2 SQIVND (reference sequence). V dropped 3 bases and J dropped 2 bases, with 11 bases sitting between them. CDR3 length equals 15 residues. CDR3 in DNA: TGTGCCAGTAGTATTTTGGGGGCAGGCAATCAGCCCCAGCATTTT. Translated, it gives CASSILGAGNQPQHF.

On this clone itself: Mismatch with germline at one junction end may stem from a read error. The chain has TRBV28 and TRBJ1-2, with TRBD1 as a possible D gene (5 bases). Germline V lookup: CDR1 MDHEN, CDR2 SYDVKM. This CDR3 has 14 residues. CDR3 sequence reads: CASSWEDRPYRYTF. CDR3 coding DNA: TGTGCCAGCAGTTGGGAAGACAGACCCTATCGCTACACCTTC.

The chain links TRBV9 to TRBJ2-1, with 7 nucleotides matching TRBD1. The germline V gene has CDR1 SGDLS and CDR2 YYNGEE. The V segment lost 3 bases and the J segment 5 bases; nucleotides outside the gene matches: 11. The CDR3 is made up of 16 amino acids. The CDR3 DNA is TGTGCCAGCAGCGCCGGTCTCGGGACAGTAGACAATGAGCAGTTCTTC. Translated: CASSAGLGTVDNEQFF.

This sequence joins TRBV5-8 and TRBJ1-2; D is undetermined. Germline CDR1 is SGHTS and CDR2 is YDEGEE. The CDR3 extends over 13 amino acids. Between the trimmed V and J ends, which lost 0 bases and 5 bases, there was a span of 8 bases. The CDR3 spells CASSLAGFYGYTF. The CDR3 DNA reads TGTGCCAGCAGCTTGGCAGGATTTTATGGCTACACCTTC.

The chain uses TRBV7-9 and TRBJ2-7, with 7 nucleotides matching TRBD1. This CDR3 region has 12 residues. Germline V gene data show CDR1 as SEHNR and CDR2 as FQNEAQ (reference sequence). With 4 bases clipped from V and 6 bases from J, the junction kept 3 bases outside the gene matches. The CDR3 DNA is TGTGCCAGCAGCTCACAGGGGATCGAGCAGTACGTC. Its protein is CASSSQGIEQYV.

J is TRBJ2-3 and V is TRBV10-1; TRBD2 matches 9 bases. This CDR3 has 13 amino acids. J was trimmed by 1 base and V by 8 bases; bases with no gene match: 1. Germline CDR1 and CDR2: WNHNN and SYGVQD (reference sequence). This chain's CDR3 is CASQREGTDTQYF. The CDR3 DNA reads as TGCGCCAGCCAGCGGGAGGGCACAGATACGCAGTATTTT.

The chain links TRBV11-3 to TRBJ1-3, with a tentative D call TRBD1 (6 bases). This CDR3 is 15 amino acids long. Germline V CDR1 and CDR2: SGHNT, YENEEA. V shed 3 bases and J shed 1 base, with 10 bases lying between them. In DNA form, the CDR3 reads TGTGCCAGCAGCTTGGATACAGGGTCTGGAAACACCATATATTTT. This gives the protein CASSLDTGSGNTIYF.

The rearrangement uses TRBV19 and TRBJ2-2, with D perhaps matching TRBD1 (5 bases). This CDR3 region has 17 residues. Germline V gene lookup returns CDR1 LNHDA and CDR2 SQIVND (reference sequence). The V end lost 0 bases, the J end lost 4 bases, and 15 bases lay between the germline ends. Written as DNA, the CDR3 is TGTGCCAGTAGTATAGATCAGGCAGGGTTTGGCACCGGGGAGCTGTTTTTT. Translating it yields CASSIDQAGFGTGELFF. The variable domain in full, completed from reference TRBV19 and TRBJ2-2, reads DGGITQSPKYLFRKEGQNVTLSCEQNLNHDAMYWYRQDPGQGLRLIYYSQIVNDFQKGDIAEGYSVSREKKESFPLTVTSAQKNPTAFYLCASSIDQAGFGTGELFFGEGSRLTVL.